This T cell receptor (beta chain) was captured by sequencing in a study of memory CD4+ T cells and cytomegalovirus serostatus. Turning to the study itself: Healthy Belgian adult donors included about nine CMV-positive and around 25 CMV-negative people.

The study's findings and limits: Each of approximately 73 CMV-associated TCRbeta sequences occurred in one to five individuals.

With regard to this clone: Its matching antigen is unknown.

The V gene's germline CDR1 is KGHSH and CDR2 LQKENI. The junction had 3 bases not matched to a gene; V was cut back by 3 bases and J by 5 bases. This CDR3 has 15 residues. The sort gate was single viable CD3+CD4+CD8-CD45RO+ cells for memory CD4+ T cells. CMV serostatus came from serum IgG against pp150, pp28, p38, p52. Original handling: Out-of-frame sequences were removed, leaving a few million distinct TCRbeta sequences. The repertoire was sequenced with immunoSEQ multiplex PCR; TCRdb's copy has only in-frame clones and lacks some. The DNA was the basis for D and trimming; V, J and clone size are from that table. This sample has more than 45,000 clones, with approximately 80% found just once.

This clonotype was sampled from an adult in good health and CMV-seronegative. This rearrangement joins TRBV18 to TRBJ2-1; 11 bases are shared with TRBD2. Material: memory CD4+ T cells from blood. The CDR3 nucleotides are TGTGCCAGCTCACCTACTAGCGGGGGTAACAATGAGCAGTTCTTC. It is translated as CASSPTSGGNNEQFF.